The rows below give T cell receptor beta chains drawn from one sample of a study of shared clonotypes between healthy human individuals. Clones were read by immunoSEQ multiplex PCR, and TCRdb kept only the in-frame ones, dropping some. This table holds fewer than 650,000 clones, about three quarters found once. What was sequenced was PBMCs. The receptors originated from a woman in her thirties or forties in good health. Some clones in this sample may be carry-over from other donors' samples. The CDR3 runs from the conserved cysteine through the conserved F or W. The D gene is left open where the match is weak. Where a row states a size, it is once, few, many or the class of an expanded clone; other rows omit it.

V	D	size	J	DNA	CDR3
TRBV9	-	-	TRBJ1-4	TGTGCCAGCAGCGTACAGGCAACTAATGAAAAACTGTTTTTT	CASSVQATNEKLFF
TRBV30	-	many	TRBJ2-2	TGTGCCTGGAGTAGGGGATATGGGACCGGGGAGCTGTTTTTT	CAWSRGYGTGELFF
TRBV5-1	-	-	TRBJ1-1	TGCGCCAGTCGGAGGGAAGAGGGCACTGAAGCTTTCTTT	CASRREEGTEAFF
TRBV10-2	-	-	TRBJ2-7	TGCGCCACCAGCGGACTAAACTCCTACGAGCAGTACTTC	CATSGLNSYEQYF
TRBV14	-	-	TRBJ2-1	TGTGCCAGCAGCCAAGATTGGGCAGAGCAGTTCTTC	CASSQDWAEQFF
TRBV7-2	-	few	TRBJ2-3	TGTGCCAGCAGCTTTGAACGAGGAGATACGCAGTATTTT	CASSFERGDTQYF
TRBV19	TRBD2	-	TRBJ2-7	TGTGCCAGTAGTATGAAGGTCGGGACTAGCGGGAGCTACGAGCAGTACTTC	CASSMKVGTSGSYEQYF
TRBV28	TRBD1	few	TRBJ1-1	TGTGCCAGCAGTGGGCAAACCAGGGGGCGAGCCATGAACACTGAAGCTTTCTTT	CASSGQTRGRAMNTEAFF
TRBV5-1	-	-	TRBJ2-7	TGCGCCAGCAAGGGGGTGCCAGACCAAAATTACGAGCAGTACTTC	CASKGVPDQNYEQYF
TRBV2	-	-	TRBJ2-4	TGTGCCAGCAGTGAATTGGGTATAGGGGGTTTGAACATTCAGTACTTC	CASSELGIGGLNIQYF
TRBV19	-	-	TRBJ2-1	TGTGCCAGTAGTCCACAACGAGGGTTTACCTGGCAGTTCTTC	CASSPQRGFTWQFF
TRBV10-3	-	few	TRBJ2-7	TGTGCCATCAGTGAGGGATCCGAGCAGTACTTC	CAISEGSEQYF
TRBV5-1	-	-	TRBJ2-3	TGCGCCAGCAGCTTGGCCGGCAGGGACACAGATACGCAGTATTTT	CASSLAGRDTDTQYF
TRBV27	TRBD2	-	TRBJ2-1	TGTGCCAGCAGCACGTCACTAGCGGCTTCCTACAATGAGCAGTTCTTC	CASSTSLAASYNEQFF
TRBV30	TRBD2	once	TRBJ2-7	TGTGCCTGGAGTTGGACTAGCGGGAGCTACGAGCAGTACTTC	CAWSWTSGSYEQYF
TRBV27	-	many	TRBJ1-1	TGTGCCAGCAGTTTGGGGCCGTGGGGGAACACTGAAGCTTTCTTT	CASSLGPWGNTEAFF
TRBV7-9	-	few	TRBJ2-5	TGTGCCAGCAGCTATAGCGGAGGGGAGACCCAGTACTTC	CASSYSGGETQYF
TRBV11-2	-	once	TRBJ2-3	TGTGCCAGCAGCTTATTTGGGGGGTCCGATACGCAGTATTTT	CASSLFGGSDTQYF
TRBV14	-	-	TRBJ2-2	TGTGCCAGCAGCGACAGAGTAGCCGGGGAGCTGTTTTTT	CASSDRVAGELFF
TRBV2	-	few	TRBJ1-1	TGTGCCAGCAGTGAAGGACAATACGCTTTCTTT	CASSEGQYAFF
TRBV6-5	-	-	TRBJ2-7	TGTGCTACGGCGGCAGGGAGCTCCTACGAGCAGTACTTC	CATAAGSSYEQYF
TRBV28	-	-	TRBJ1-4	TGTGCCAGCAAGCTGGTGGGCATTAATGAAAAACTGTTTTTT	CASKLVGINEKLFF
TRBV11-3	-	-	TRBJ2-2	TGTGCCAGCAGCTTAGGAGTGGCGACCGGGGAGCTGTTTTTT	CASSLGVATGELFF
TRBV2	-	-	TRBJ1-1	TGTGCCAGCAGAGAGGGCCCTGAAGCTTTCTTT	CASREGPEAFF
TRBV19	TRBD2	-	TRBJ2-1	TGTGCCAGTAGTATAAGCGGGAGGTCTAATGAGCAGTTCTTC	CASSISGRSNEQFF
TRBV21-1	-	-	TRBJ2-1	TGTGCCAGCAGCAAAAACCCCGGGTGGCTAGCGGGGTCCGGATCCTACAATGAGCAGTTCTTC	CASSKNPGWLAGSGSYNEQFF
TRBV10-3	-	few	TRBJ2-7	TGTGCCATCAGTGAGGGGGCAGGGGACAACGAGCAGTACTTC	CAISEGAGDNEQYF
TRBV4-1	-	few	TRBJ2-7	TGCGCCAGCAGCCAGGGGGCTCTGGACTTTGACGAGCAGTACTTC	CASSQGALDFDEQYF
TRBV7-2	TRBD2	-	TRBJ2-1	TGTGCCAGCAGCCCGAACGTCGCTAGCGGGGCCTACAATGAGCAGTTCTTC	CASSPNVASGAYNEQFF
TRBV7-2	-	-	TRBJ2-3	TGTGCCAGCAGCCATCCTCTAGCGATTTTAGATACGCAGTATTTT	CASSHPLAILDTQYF
TRBV7-3	TRBD2	-	TRBJ2-1	TGTGCCAGCAGGTGGACTAGCGGGAGGGGAGAGGAGCAGTTCTTC	CASRWTSGRGEEQFF
TRBV5-1	-	few	TRBJ2-2	TGCGCCAGCAGCCCAGTCGGGGGAACCGGGGAGCTGTTTTTT	CASSPVGGTGELFF
TRBV5-1	-	many	TRBJ1-1	TGCGCCAGCAGCTTGTGGGGTGCCAACAGGCCTTTCTTT	CASSLWGANRPFF
TRBV23-1	-	once	TRBJ2-7	TGCGCCAGCAGTCAATCTCAGCCCAGGTACGAGCAGTACTTC	CASSQSQPRYEQYF
TRBV5-1	-	-	TRBJ1-5	TGCGCCAGCAGCTTGGACAGTTTCCAGCCCCAGCATTTT	CASSLDSFQPQHF
TRBV7-9	TRBD2	many	TRBJ2-1	TGTGCCAGCAGCTTAAGCGGGAGAGCGGATGAGCAGTTCTTC	CASSLSGRADEQFF
TRBV7-9	-	-	TRBJ2-7	TGTGCCAGCAGCTTAGAAGGGCCTAAGCAGTACTTC	CASSLEGPKQYF
TRBV7-2	TRBD2	few	TRBJ2-1	TGTGCCAGTCACGGGAGGGGGTCGCCCTACAATGAGCAGTTCTTC	CASHGRGSPYNEQFF
TRBV7-9	-	-	TRBJ2-7	TGTGCCAGCAGCCCCTCCCAACTAAGGGGCCTTTACGAGCAGTACTTC	CASSPSQLRGLYEQYF
TRBV7-6	-	few	TRBJ2-3	TGTGCCAGCAGCGCAGCCACTAGCACAGATACGCAGTATTTT	CASSAATSTDTQYF
TRBV7-3	TRBD1	many	TRBJ1-1	TGTGCCAGCAGCTCGGACAGGGCCGGTGAAGCTTTCTTT	CASSSDRAGEAFF
TRBV5-4	TRBD2	-	TRBJ2-3	TGTGCCAGCAGCTGGCCGGGACTAGCGGGAGAGGGACGAAATACGCAGTATTTT	CASSWPGLAGEGRNTQYF
TRBV5-1	TRBD2	-	TRBJ2-3	TGCGCCAGCAGCGCTGGAGGGACTAGTAGAGGAGATACGCAGTATTTT	CASSAGGTSRGDTQYF
TRBV19	-	-	TRBJ1-4	TGTGCCAGTAGGGGGGGTGCTGCTAATGAAAAACTGTTTTTT	CASRGGAANEKLFF
TRBV28	-	-	TRBJ1-2	TGTGCCAGCAGTCCCCTACAGGGCTTTGGGGGGGATGGCTACACCTTC	CASSPLQGFGGDGYTF
TRBV6-1	TRBD1	once	TRBJ2-7	TGTGCCAGCAAAACGGGACAGGACTCCTCCTACGAGCAGTACTTC	CASKTGQDSSYEQYF
TRBV19	-	-	TRBJ2-7	TGTGCCAGTAGTCCCGGACTCTCCTACGAGCAGTACTTC	CASSPGLSYEQYF
TRBV10-3	-	-	TRBJ2-7	TGTGCCATCAGTGAGTTACTCTTTGAGGGCGAGCAGTACTTC	CAISELLFEGEQYF